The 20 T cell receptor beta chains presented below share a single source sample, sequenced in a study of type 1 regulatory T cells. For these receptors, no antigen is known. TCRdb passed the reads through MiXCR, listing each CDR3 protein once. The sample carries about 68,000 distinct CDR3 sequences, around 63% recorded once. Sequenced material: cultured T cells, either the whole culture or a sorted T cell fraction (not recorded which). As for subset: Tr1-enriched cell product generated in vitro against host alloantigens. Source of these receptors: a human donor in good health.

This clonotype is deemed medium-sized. CDR3 amino acids: CSVGRRTGELFF. The CDR3 nucleotides are TGCAGCGTTGGAAGGAGGACCGGGGAGCTGTTTTTT. The chain has TRBV29-1 and TRBJ2-2; D is perhaps TRBD2 (5 bases). The CDR3 runs to 12 residues. Germline CDR1 is SQVTM and CDR2 is ANQGSEA. Trimming left V 4 bases short and J 5 bases short, with 8 bases between.

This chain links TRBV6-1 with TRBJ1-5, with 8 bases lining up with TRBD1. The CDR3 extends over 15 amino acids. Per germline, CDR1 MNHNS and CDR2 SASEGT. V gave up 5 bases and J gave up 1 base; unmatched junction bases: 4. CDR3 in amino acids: CASSLDRDSNQPQHF. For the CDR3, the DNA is TGTGCCAGCAGTCTGGACAGGGACAGCAATCAGCCCCAGCATTTT.

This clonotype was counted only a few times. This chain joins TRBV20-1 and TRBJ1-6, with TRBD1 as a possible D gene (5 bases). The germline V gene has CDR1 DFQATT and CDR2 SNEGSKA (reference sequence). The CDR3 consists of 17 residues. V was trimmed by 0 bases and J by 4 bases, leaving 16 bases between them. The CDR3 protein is CSARDWAGDLYNSPLHF. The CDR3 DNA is TGCAGTGCTAGAGATTGGGCTGGGGACCTATATAATTCACCCCTCCACTTT.

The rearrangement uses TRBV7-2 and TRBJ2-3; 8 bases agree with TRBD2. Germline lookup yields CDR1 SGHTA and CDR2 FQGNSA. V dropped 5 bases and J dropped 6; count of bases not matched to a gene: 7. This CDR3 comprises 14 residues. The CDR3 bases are TGTGCCAGCAGCAATAGCGGGACCGTTGATACGCAGTATTTT. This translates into CASSNSGTVDTQYF.

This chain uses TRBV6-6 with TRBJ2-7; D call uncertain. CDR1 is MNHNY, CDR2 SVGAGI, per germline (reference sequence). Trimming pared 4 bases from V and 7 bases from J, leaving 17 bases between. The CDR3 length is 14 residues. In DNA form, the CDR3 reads TGTGCCAGCAGTTCCCCCCGCAGACGGTGGGAGCAGTACTTC. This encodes CASSSPRRRWEQYF.

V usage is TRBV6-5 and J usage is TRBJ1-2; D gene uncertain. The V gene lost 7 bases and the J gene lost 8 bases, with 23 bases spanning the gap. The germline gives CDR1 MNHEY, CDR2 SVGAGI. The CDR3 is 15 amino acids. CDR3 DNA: TGTGCCAGCAAAAAGACGGGCGGCGGGTTGGGGGGCTACACCTTC. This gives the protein CASKKTGGGLGGYTF.

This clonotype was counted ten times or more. CDR3: CASSLVQETQYF. The CDR3 DNA reads TGTGCCAGCAGCTTAGTGCAAGAGACCCAGTACTTC. The V gene is TRBV7-9, the J gene TRBJ2-5, with D unresolved. With 1 base removed from V and 2 bases from J, the gap between germline ends came to 2 bases. Per germline, CDR1 SEHNR and CDR2 FQNEAQ (reference sequence). CDR3 length equals 12 residues.

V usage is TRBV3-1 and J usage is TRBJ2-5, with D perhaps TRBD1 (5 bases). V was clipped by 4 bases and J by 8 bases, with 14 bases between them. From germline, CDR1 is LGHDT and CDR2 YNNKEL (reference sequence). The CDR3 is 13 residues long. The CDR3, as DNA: TGTGCCAGCAGCCCCGTGCAGGGTACCACCCAGTACTTC. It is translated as CASSPVQGTTQYF.

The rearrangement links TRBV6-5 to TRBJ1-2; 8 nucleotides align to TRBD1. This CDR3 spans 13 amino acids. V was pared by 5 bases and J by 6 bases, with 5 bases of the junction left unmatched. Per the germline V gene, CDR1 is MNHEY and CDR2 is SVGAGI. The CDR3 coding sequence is TGTGCCAGCAGTCGACAGGGGTGGGATGGCTACACCTTC. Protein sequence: CASSRQGWDGYTF.

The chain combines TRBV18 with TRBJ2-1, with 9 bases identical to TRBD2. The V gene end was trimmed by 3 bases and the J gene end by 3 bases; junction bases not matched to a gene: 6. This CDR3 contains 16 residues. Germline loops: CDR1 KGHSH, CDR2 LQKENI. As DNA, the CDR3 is TGTGCCAGCTCACCCCGGACTAGCGAGAACTACAATGAGCAGTTCTTC. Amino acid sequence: CASSPRTSENYNEQFF.

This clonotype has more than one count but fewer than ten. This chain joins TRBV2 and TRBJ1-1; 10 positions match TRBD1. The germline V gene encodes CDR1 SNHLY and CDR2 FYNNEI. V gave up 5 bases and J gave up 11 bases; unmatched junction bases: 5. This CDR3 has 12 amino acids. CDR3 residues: CASSQDRGNAFF. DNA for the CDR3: TGTGCCAGCAGTCAGGACAGGGGGAACGCTTTCTTT. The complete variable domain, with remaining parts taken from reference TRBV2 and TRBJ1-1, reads EPEVTQTPSHQVTQMGQEVILRCVPISNHLYFYWYRQILGQKVEFLVSFYNNEISEKSEIFDDQFSVERPDGSNFTLKIRSTKLEDSAMYFCASSQDRGNAFFGQGTRLTVV.

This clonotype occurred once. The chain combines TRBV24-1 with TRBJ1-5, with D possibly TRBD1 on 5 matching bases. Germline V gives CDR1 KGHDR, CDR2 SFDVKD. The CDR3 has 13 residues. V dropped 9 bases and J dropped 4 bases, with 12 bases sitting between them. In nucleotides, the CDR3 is TGTGCCACCCAGGGCACCCTAAATCAGCCCCAGCATTTT. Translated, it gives CATQGTLNQPQHF.

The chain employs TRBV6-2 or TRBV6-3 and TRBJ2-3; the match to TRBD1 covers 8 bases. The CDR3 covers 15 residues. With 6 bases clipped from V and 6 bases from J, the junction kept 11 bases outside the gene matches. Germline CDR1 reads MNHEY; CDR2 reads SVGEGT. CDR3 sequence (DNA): TGTGCCAGCAGACTCTGGCGACAGGGGTTGGATACGCAGTATTTT. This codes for CASRLWRQGLDTQYF.

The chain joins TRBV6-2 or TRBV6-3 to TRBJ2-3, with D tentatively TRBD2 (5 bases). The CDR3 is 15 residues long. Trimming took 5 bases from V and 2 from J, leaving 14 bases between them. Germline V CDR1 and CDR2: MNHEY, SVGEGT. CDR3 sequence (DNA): TGTGCCAGCAGTACCTCGGGTCGGGACACAGATACGCAGTATTTT. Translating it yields CASSTSGRDTDTQYF.

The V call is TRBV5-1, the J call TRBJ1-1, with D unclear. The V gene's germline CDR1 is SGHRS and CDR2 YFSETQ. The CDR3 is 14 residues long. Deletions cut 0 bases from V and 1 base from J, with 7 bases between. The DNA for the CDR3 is TGCGCCAGCAGCTTGGATATGACGAACACTGAAGCTTTCTTT. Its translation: CASSLDMTNTEAFF.

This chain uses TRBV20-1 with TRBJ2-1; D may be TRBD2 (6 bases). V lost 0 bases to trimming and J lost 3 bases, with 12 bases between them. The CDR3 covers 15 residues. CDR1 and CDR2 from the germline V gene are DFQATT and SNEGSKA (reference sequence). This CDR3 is CSAREPGLNYNEQFF. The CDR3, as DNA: TGCAGTGCTAGAGAGCCGGGACTCAACTACAATGAGCAGTTCTTC.

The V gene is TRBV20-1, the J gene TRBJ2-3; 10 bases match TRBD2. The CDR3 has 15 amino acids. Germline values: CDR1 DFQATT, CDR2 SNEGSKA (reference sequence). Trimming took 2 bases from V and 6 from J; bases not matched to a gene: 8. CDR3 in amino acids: CSARKSGRGADTQYF. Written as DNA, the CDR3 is TGCAGTGCTAGAAAGAGCGGGAGGGGGGCGGATACGCAGTATTTT.

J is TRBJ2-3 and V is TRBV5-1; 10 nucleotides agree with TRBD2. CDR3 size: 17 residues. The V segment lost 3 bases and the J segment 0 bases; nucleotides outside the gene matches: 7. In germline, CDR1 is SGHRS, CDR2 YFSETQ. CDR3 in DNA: TGCGCCAGCAGCTCGGACGGACTAGCGGACAGCACAGATACGCAGTATTTT. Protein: CASSSDGLADSTDTQYF.

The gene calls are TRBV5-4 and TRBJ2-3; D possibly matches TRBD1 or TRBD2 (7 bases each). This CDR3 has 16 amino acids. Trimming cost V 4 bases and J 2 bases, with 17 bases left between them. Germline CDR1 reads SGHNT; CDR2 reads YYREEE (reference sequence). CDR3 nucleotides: TGTGCCAGCAGCGTCGGGGGAGGGGGCAACACAGATACGCAGTATTTT. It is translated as CASSVGGGGNTDTQYF.

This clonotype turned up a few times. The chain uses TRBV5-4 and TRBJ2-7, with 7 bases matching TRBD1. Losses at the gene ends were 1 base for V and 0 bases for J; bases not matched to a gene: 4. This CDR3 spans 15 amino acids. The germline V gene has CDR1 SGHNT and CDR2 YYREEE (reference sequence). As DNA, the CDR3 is TGTGCCAGCAGCTTGCCGGACAGGAGCTCCTACGAGCAGTACTTC. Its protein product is CASSLPDRSSYEQYF.